The rows below give T cell receptor beta chains drawn from one sample of a study of T cell responses to AZD1222 COVID-19 vaccine. Sequencing used immunoSEQ multiplex PCR; TCRdb keeps in-frame clones, though not all of them. Altogether under 200,000 clones are present, 91% being singletons, with the ten largest covering over 1.5%. The material sequenced was peripheral blood, taken on day 0 of AZD1222 vaccination. These receptors all stem from an adult in good health. The CDR3 runs from the conserved cysteine through the conserved F or W. The size field is filled for only some rows; it gives once, few, many or a size class.

V: TRBV7-2; size: -; length: 15; CDR3: CASNLGRGRIGELFF
V: TRBV12-5; size: -; length: 12; CDR3: CASGQGQGGAFF
V: TRBV27; size: -; length: 13; CDR3: CASSFRKSYEQYF
V: TRBV11-2; size: once; length: 14; CDR3: CASSLDWSKNIQYF
V: TRBV28; size: -; length: 17; CDR3: CATGGGQNRAANYGYTF
V: TRBV28; size: -; length: 14; CDR3: CASTYSDATYEQYF
V: TRBV20-1; size: -; length: 11; CDR3: CSAEDQNEQFF
V: TRBV3-1/TRBV3-2; size: -; length: 14; CDR3: CASSQVKGAGELFF
V: TRBV6-5; size: -; length: 12; CDR3: CASSSLEWEAFF
V: TRBV19; size: -; length: 12; CDR3: CASRLGDTEAFF
V: TRBV28; size: -; length: 15; CDR3: CASSPQDRGNYGYTF
V: TRBV12-3/TRBV12-4; size: -; length: 12; CDR3: CASSLRGKPQHF
V: TRBV28; size: -; length: 15; CDR3: CASSLARDGVYGYTF
V: TRBV3-1/TRBV3-2; size: -; length: 14; CDR3: CASSTDGANYGYTF
V: TRBV28; size: -; length: 14; CDR3: CASSPSREAPEAFF
V: TRBV6-5; size: -; length: 14; CDR3: CASQAGQMNTEAFF
V: TRBV15; size: -; length: 12; CDR3: CATKGLDNEQFF
V: TRBV6-5; size: -; length: 13; CDR3: CASRGGRGETQYF
V: TRBV19; size: -; length: 14; CDR3: CASSINWGDQPQHF
V: TRBV6-9; size: -; length: 12; CDR3: CASPEVPNGYTF
V: TRBV5-1; size: -; length: 18; CDR3: CASSFPGGITANTGELFF
V: TRBV29-1; size: -; length: 13; CDR3: CSVNRENTGELFF